This T cell receptor beta chain was profiled in a study of CD8 T cells in ankylosing spondylitis. This clonotype was seen only a few times. The CDR3 covers 16 residues. In germline, CDR1 is MGHRA, CDR2 YSYEKL. V lost 3 bases, J lost 6 bases, and 21 bases lay in between. TCRdb re-called the 5' RACE reads through MiXCR, storing one row per CDR3 protein. Of about 170,000 distinct CDR3 sequences detected, 15% to 20% appear once; the ten largest clones hold about 8.2%. The sequencing sample was made of blood, either unsorted or a sorted T cell fraction (not recorded which). This chain links TRBV4-1 with TRBJ2-7; D tentatively reads TRBD1 or TRBD2 (5 bases each). The TCR comes from a male donor with ankylosing spondylitis or in good health (not recorded which). This CDR3 reads CASSHRGTVPVPEQYF. In nucleotides, the CDR3 is TGCGCCAGCAGCCACAGAGGGACGGTCCCCGTCCCCGAGCAGTACTTC.